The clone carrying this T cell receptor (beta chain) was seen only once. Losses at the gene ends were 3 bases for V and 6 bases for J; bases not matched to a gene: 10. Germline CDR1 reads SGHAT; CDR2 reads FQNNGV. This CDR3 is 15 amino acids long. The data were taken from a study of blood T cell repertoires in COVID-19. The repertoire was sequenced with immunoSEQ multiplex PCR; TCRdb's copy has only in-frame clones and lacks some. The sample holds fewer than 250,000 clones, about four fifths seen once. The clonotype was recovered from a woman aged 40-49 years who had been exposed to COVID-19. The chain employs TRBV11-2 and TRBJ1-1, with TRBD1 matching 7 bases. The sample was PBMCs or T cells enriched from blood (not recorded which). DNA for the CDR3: TGTGCCAGCAGCTTGCAGGGGGTGAGTGACTCTGAAGCTTTCTTT. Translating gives CASSLQGVSDSEAFF.